The 25 T cell receptor beta chains presented below share a single source sample, sequenced in a study of shared clonotypes between healthy human individuals. Data came from immunoSEQ multiplex PCR; TCRdb stores just in-frame clones and leaves some out. The data show about 1,500,000 clones, around 97% seen once. Sequencing input: naive CD4+ T cells sorted from blood. Subset defined: CD45RA+ positively selected. All receptors derive from a man aged 25-40 years in good health.

In this sample, this clone turned up a few times. CDR3 DNA sequence: TGTGCCAGCAGCGCTCGCCAGGAGCAGTTCTTC. This codes for CASSARQEQFF. The chain combines TRBV7-2 with TRBJ2-1; D unclear. The CDR3 is 11 residues long. V was shortened by 5 bases and J by 10 bases, with 9 bases between the two germline ends. CDR1 and CDR2 from the germline V gene are SGHTA and FQGNSA.

Remarks on this clone: The sample carries other DNA sequences with the same CDR3. The chain links TRBV9 to TRBJ2-7; no firm D call. This CDR3 is 14 amino acids long. V lost 0 bases and J lost 1, with 8 bases in between. The germline V gene encodes CDR1 SGDLS and CDR2 YYNGEE. The CDR3 DNA follows: TGTGCCAGCAGCGTAGGGGGTTCTTCCTACGAGCAGTACTTC. Its protein is CASSVGGSSYEQYF.

The rearrangement uses TRBV27 and TRBJ2-2, with D maybe TRBD2 (6 bases). Germline CDR1 is MNHEY and CDR2 is SMNVEV (reference sequence). The CDR3 runs to 18 residues. The V end lost 3 bases, the J end lost 5 bases, and 22 bases lay between the germline ends. The DNA for the CDR3 is TGTGCCAGCAGTTTGCTGAGAACCGGGGGTATTCGGACCGGGGAGCTGTTTTTT. This codes for CASSLLRTGGIRTGELFF.

The V gene is TRBV5-5, the J gene TRBJ2-2; TRBD2 agrees at 10 bases. Germline CDR1 is SGHKS and CDR2 is YYEKEE (reference sequence). CDR3 length: 16 amino acids. The J segment lost 6 bases and the V segment lost 0 bases, leaving 5 bases of the junction unmatched. The CDR3 region has the DNA TGTGCCAGCAGCTTGGCCTCGACTAGCGGGCCCGGGGAGCTGTTTTTT. Its protein product is CASSLASTSGPGELFF.

This chain links TRBV30 with TRBJ2-1, with 16 bases identical to TRBD2. This CDR3 has 19 residues. In germline, CDR1 is GTSNPN, CDR2 SVGIG (reference sequence). The V segment lost 5 bases and the J segment 7 bases; nucleotides outside the gene matches: 17. The CDR3 loop reads CAWPAELSGLAGGPNEQFF. CDR3 bases: TGTGCCTGGCCCGCCGAACTCTCGGGACTAGCGGGAGGGCCGAATGAGCAGTTCTTC.

J is TRBJ1-2 and V is TRBV19; D not resolved. The germline V and J ends were trimmed by 3 bases and 7 bases, with 9 bases remaining between them. This CDR3 is built from 12 residues. Germline CDR1 reads LNHDA; CDR2 reads SQIVND (reference sequence). CDR3: CASSIPDRGYTF. CDR3 nucleotide sequence: TGTGCCAGTAGTATCCCCGACCGTGGCTACACCTTC.

The chain is built from TRBV18 and TRBJ2-1; perhaps TRBD2 as D (5 bases). V was clipped by 3 bases and J by 3 bases, with 15 bases between them. The CDR3 runs 16 residues. Looked up from germline, CDR1 is KGHSH and CDR2 is LQKENI. CDR3 protein: CASSPLARPNYNEQFF. The CDR3, as DNA: TGTGCCAGCTCACCCCTAGCCAGACCTAACTACAATGAGCAGTTCTTC.

The chain combines TRBV7-9 with TRBJ2-3, with 7 nucleotides matching TRBD1. The CDR3 has 17 amino acids. Germline CDR1 and CDR2: SEHNR and FQNEAQ (reference sequence). Germline trimming cut 0 bases from V and 1 base from J; bases unmatched to any gene: 7. The CDR3 region is CASSLARDSTRTDTQYF. The CDR3 DNA sequence: TGTGCCAGCAGCTTAGCGAGGGACAGCACGCGCACAGATACGCAGTATTTT.

The V and J genes are TRBV19 and TRBJ1-2; D is unclear. The V end was cut by 1 base, the J end by 6 bases, with 12 bases between. Germline V CDR1 and CDR2: LNHDA, SQIVND (reference sequence). The CDR3 extends over 14 amino acids. The CDR3 loop is CASSIVGSQNGYTF. As DNA, the CDR3 is TGTGCCAGTAGTATAGTCGGTTCCCAGAATGGCTACACCTTC.

The chain recombines TRBV15 with TRBJ1-4; TRBD1 might be the D (6 bases). With 3 bases removed from V and 7 bases from J, the gap between germline ends came to 15 bases. The CDR3 consists of 15 residues. Per germline, CDR1 LNHNV and CDR2 YYDKDF (reference sequence). The CDR3 sequence is CATSRTGERREKLFF. DNA of the CDR3: TGTGCCACCAGCAGGACAGGCGAACGGCGTGAAAAACTGTTTTTT. Combining the CDR3 with reference TRBV15 and TRBJ1-4 gives the whole variable domain DAMVIQNPRYQVTQFGKPVTLSCSQTLNHNVMYWYQQKSSQAPKLLFHYYDKDFNNEADTPDNFQSRRPNTSFCFLDIRSPGLGDTAMYLCATSRTGERREKLFFGSGTQLSVL.

The chain employs TRBV5-5 and TRBJ2-1, with 7 bases identical to TRBD2. The trim removed 0 bases at V and 12 bases at J, leaving 12 bases unmatched. The CDR3 runs 15 residues. CDR1 SGHKS and CDR2 YYEKEE come from the germline V gene (reference sequence). For the CDR3, the DNA is TGTGCCAGCAGCTTGGGCCGGGAGGTAATTGAGAGGCAGTTCTTC. Its protein product is CASSLGREVIERQFF.

The J gene is TRBJ2-3, the V gene TRBV7-2; TRBD2 matches at 7 bases. V shed 3 bases and J 1 base; nucleotides not matched to a gene: 10. Per the germline V gene, CDR1 is SGHTA and CDR2 is FQGNSA. The CDR3 runs to 17 residues. The CDR3 sequence is CASSLPKAGSRTDTQYF. In DNA, the CDR3 is TGTGCCAGCAGCTTGCCCAAAGCGGGATCCCGCACAGATACGCAGTATTTT. Drawing the rest from reference TRBV7-2 and TRBJ2-3, the complete variable domain is GAGVSQSPSNKVTEKGKDVELRCDPISGHTALYWYRQSLGQGLEFLIYFQGNSAPDKSGLPSDRFSAERTGGSVSTLTIQRTQQEDSAVYLCASSLPKAGSRTDTQYFGPGTRLTVL.

This chain connects TRBV11-2 to TRBJ2-7; D unclear. The CDR3 contains 15 residues. V shed 1 base and J shed 0 bases, with 10 bases lying between them. The V gene's germline CDR1 is SGHAT and CDR2 FQNNGV. Here the CDR3 reads CASSLVGLSSYEQYF. In nucleotides, the CDR3 is TGTGCCAGCAGCTTAGTAGGGTTAAGCTCCTACGAGCAGTACTTC.

The rearrangement joins TRBV6-5 to TRBJ2-7; D tentatively fits TRBD1 or TRBD2 (5 bases each). Germline V gene data show CDR1 as MNHEY and CDR2 as SVGAGI. The CDR3 is 13 amino acids. Trimming took off 6 bases at V and 3 bases at J, with 12 bases between the two ends. The CDR3 loop reads CASRLGADYEQYF. CDR3 sequence (DNA): TGTGCCAGCAGGCTCGGGGCGGACTACGAGCAGTACTTC.

The rearrangement uses TRBV19 and TRBJ1-1, with D possibly being TRBD1 (5 bases). The V gene's germline CDR1 is LNHDA and CDR2 SQIVND (reference sequence). The CDR3 spans 13 residues. Deletions cut 4 bases from V and 6 bases from J, with 12 bases between. CDR3 bases: TGTGCCAGTAGTACAGGACCGGGGGCTGAAGCTTTCTTT. Its protein is CASSTGPGAEAFF.

The CDR3 region is CATQVGTARAYEQYF. CDR3 DNA sequence: TGTGCCACTCAAGTGGGGACAGCGAGAGCCTACGAGCAGTACTTC. The chain joins TRBV19 to TRBJ2-7, with 7 positions matching TRBD1. Unmatched junction bases numbered 14, after V lost 10 bases and J lost 2 bases. Germline CDR1 is LNHDA and CDR2 is SQIVND (reference sequence). The CDR3 length is 15 residues.

A few counts support this clone. The rearrangement links TRBV27 to TRBJ2-1, with 9 bases aligning to TRBD2. The ends lost 6 bases at V and 8 bases at J; junction bases unmatched: 5. The CDR3 loop spans 13 amino acids. Looked up from germline, CDR1 is MNHEY and CDR2 is SMNVEV (reference sequence). CDR3 sequence reads: CASSLSGRYEQFF. For the CDR3, the DNA is TGTGCCAGCAGCCTAAGCGGGAGGTATGAGCAGTTCTTC.

The J gene is TRBJ2-1, the V gene TRBV30; a possible D gene is TRBD2 (5 bases). In germline, CDR1 is GTSNPN, CDR2 SVGIG (reference sequence). CDR3 size: 16 residues. V was shortened by 0 bases and J by 0 bases, with 12 bases between the two germline ends. CDR3 region: CAWSVRGGLSYNEQFF. In nucleotides, the CDR3 is TGTGCCTGGAGTGTACGGGGTGGGCTCTCCTACAATGAGCAGTTCTTC.

This clone was counted a single time. This sequence joins TRBV9 and TRBJ2-7; 8 positions agree with TRBD1. J lost 4 bases, V lost 0 bases, and 6 bases had no gene match. Germline V gene lookup returns CDR1 SGDLS and CDR2 YYNGEE. The CDR3 is 15 residues long. Written as DNA, the CDR3 is TGTGCCAGCAGCGTAGTGGACAGGGCAGGGTACGAGCAGTACTTC. This translates into CASSVVDRAGYEQYF.

Notes on this clone: At the DNA level, this CDR3 is encoded by other sequences in the same sample as well. V gene TRBV9 combines with J gene TRBJ2-1, with 14 nucleotides matching TRBD2. This CDR3 is built from 15 residues. The J segment lost 9 bases and the V segment lost 4 bases, leaving 6 bases of the junction unmatched. Germline V CDR1 and CDR2: SGDLS, YYNGEE. The CDR3 loop reads CASSPRLAGGSEQFF. CDR3 in DNA: TGTGCCAGCAGCCCCCGACTAGCGGGAGGGAGTGAGCAGTTCTTC.

In its sample, this clone was seen once. The chain couples TRBV27 to TRBJ2-4; TRBD2 is a possible D gene (6 bases). This CDR3 region has 13 residues. Germline CDR1 is MNHEY and CDR2 is SMNVEV (reference sequence). The germline V and J ends were trimmed by 10 bases and 2 bases, with 12 bases remaining between them. DNA of the CDR3: TGTGCCACCAGGCGGGATCCCAAAAACATTCAGTACTTC. Protein product: CATRRDPKNIQYF.

The chain uses TRBV5-6 and TRBJ2-5; 13 bases match TRBD2. Trimming took 9 bases from V and 5 from J; bases not matched to a gene: 10. This CDR3 region has 15 residues. Germline CDR1 reads SGHDT; CDR2 reads YYEEEE. The CDR3 bases are TGTGCCACTGGGACTAGCGGGACCCAAAGTGAGACCCAGTACTTC. Translated: CATGTSGTQSETQYF.

This sequence joins TRBV7-9 and TRBJ2-3, with TRBD2 identical over 12 bases. Germline values: CDR1 SEHNR, CDR2 FQNEAQ (reference sequence). This CDR3 comprises 15 residues. V shed 2 bases and J 9 bases; nucleotides not matched to a gene: 6. This CDR3 reads CASSLLAGGPATQYF. CDR3 coding DNA: TGTGCCAGCAGCTTACTAGCGGGAGGGCCTGCAACGCAGTATTTT.

The chain carries TRBV30 and TRBJ1-4, with D maybe TRBD1 (5 bases). V gave up 4 bases and J gave up 0 bases, with 12 bases separating them. The germline CDR1 and CDR2 sequences are GTSNPN and SVGIG (reference sequence). The CDR3 length is 15 residues. CDR3 in DNA: TGTGCCTGGACGAGGGGATCTGCAACTAATGAAAAACTGTTTTTT. Protein product: CAWTRGSATNEKLFF.

The genes are TRBV23-1 and TRBJ2-7; TRBD1 is a possible D gene (5 bases). TRBV23-1 is treated as an ORF (open reading frame) with a function not yet certain. The CDR3 loop spans 17 amino acids. Deletions cut 4 bases from V and 6 bases from J, with 25 bases between. CDR3 region: CASSPFTKLTDNVEQYF. CDR3 bases: TGCGCCAGCAGTCCCTTCACAAAATTGACAGACAACGTCGAGCAGTACTTC.